The 3 T cell receptor beta chains below come from one sample, sequenced in a study of blood T cell repertoires in COVID-19. Some clones are missing from TCRdb's copy, which holds only in-frame ones; the method was immunoSEQ multiplex PCR. The sample has over 250,000 clones, approximately 91% seen once. The sample comprised peripheral blood. These receptors all stem from a man aged 50 or older with acute or convalescent COVID-19.

The chain combines TRBV27 with TRBJ1-1, with TRBD1 identical over 7 bases. CDR3 size: 18 residues. Per germline, CDR1 MNHEY and CDR2 SMNVEV (reference sequence). With 2 bases clipped from V and 1 base from J, the junction kept 13 bases outside the gene matches. This CDR3 reads CASSLRQGSDSGNTEAFF. For the CDR3, the DNA is TGTGCCAGCAGTTTACGACAGGGTTCCGATTCTGGGAACACTGAAGCTTTCTTT.

The chain uses TRBV6-5 and TRBJ2-2, with 7 bases matching TRBD1. Trimming took 2 bases from V and 6 from J; bases not matched to a gene: 6. Germline-derived CDR1 and CDR2 are MNHEY and SVGAGI. CDR3 length equals 15 residues. As DNA, the CDR3 is TGTGCCAGCAGTTACCGGCCCACAGGGGCCGGGGAGCTGTTTTTT. It specifies CASSYRPTGAGELFF.

The rearrangement links TRBV29-1 to TRBJ2-5, with TRBD1 matching over 9 bases. V lost 7 bases and J lost 2; bases outside the gene matches: 5. CDR3 length equals 13 residues. Germline V gene lookup returns CDR1 SQVTM and CDR2 ANQGSEA. Written as DNA, the CDR3 is TGCAGCGCCATGGACAGGGGACAAGAGACCCAGTACTTC. This encodes CSAMDRGQETQYF.